These T cell receptor beta chains were read from a single sample in a study of blood T cell repertoires in COVID-19. Sequencing was performed with immunoSEQ multiplex PCR; in TCRdb, only in-frame clones are kept and a portion is missing. The sample has approximately 360,000 clones, approximately 88% seen once; the top ten hold more than 0.85%. The sequenced sample was PBMCs or T cells enriched from blood (not recorded which). The receptor set was obtained from a woman younger than 45 with acute COVID-19. The CDR3 runs from the conserved cysteine through the conserved F or W. A D gene is named only where the DNA matches it firmly. Where a row states a size, it is once, few, many or the class of an expanded clone; other rows omit it.

V: TRBV6-2/TRBV6-3
D: NA
J: TRBJ2-7
size: NA
DNA: TGTGCCAGCAGTTCTTCCCTGACAGGAAGGCCTCAGGAGCAGTACTTC
CDR3: CASSSSLTGRPQEQYF

V: TRBV28
D: NA
J: TRBJ1-1
size: NA
DNA: NA
CDR3: CASSLVGQGTFF

V: TRBV19
D: NA
J: TRBJ2-7
size: NA
DNA: TGTGCCAGTAGTCGGGACACGATTGGGGAGCAGTACTTC
CDR3: CASSRDTIGEQYF

V: TRBV28
D: TRBD1
J: TRBJ1-5
size: NA
DNA: TGTGCCAGCAGTTCCGCTACAGGGGGTCGCAATCAGCCCCAGCATTTT
CDR3: CASSSATGGRNQPQHF

V: TRBV19
D: TRBD2
J: TRBJ2-7
size: NA
DNA: TGTGCCAGTAGTATGGGACTAGCGGGGATCGGCGAGCAGTACTTC
CDR3: CASSMGLAGIGEQYF

V: TRBV5-1
D: NA
J: TRBJ2-3
size: NA
DNA: TGCGCCAGCAGCTTGGCGGGGGGCTTGGCAGATACGCAGTATTTT
CDR3: CASSLAGGLADTQYF

V: TRBV12-5
D: NA
J: TRBJ1-3
size: NA
DNA: TGTGCTAGTGGGGACAGATTCTCTGGAAACACCATATATTTT
CDR3: CASGDRFSGNTIYF

V: TRBV5-8
D: TRBD2
J: TRBJ2-1
size: NA
DNA: TGTGCCAGCAGCTTCGGGACTAGCGGGGGAGATGAGCAGTTCTTC
CDR3: CASSFGTSGGDEQFF

V: TRBV9
D: NA
J: TRBJ2-7
size: NA
DNA: TGTGCCAGCAGCGTAGGGTTCTCGGGCTACGAGCAGTACTTC
CDR3: CASSVGFSGYEQYF

V: TRBV7-2
D: TRBD1
J: TRBJ2-7
size: NA
DNA: TGTGCCAGCAGCCCCGGGACAGGGAGGTACGAGCAGTACTTC
CDR3: CASSPGTGRYEQYF

V: TRBV4-1
D: NA
J: TRBJ1-3
size: NA
DNA: TGCGCCAGCAGCCACCCCGAGGGAGGAGTGTGGAACACCATATATTTT
CDR3: CASSHPEGGVWNTIYF

V: TRBV5-3
D: NA
J: TRBJ1-1
size: NA
DNA: TGTGCCGGAGTGCACAGGGAGAACACTGAAGCTTTCTTT
CDR3: CAGVHRENTEAFF

V: TRBV19
D: TRBD1
J: TRBJ1-6
size: NA
DNA: TGTGCCAGTAGTATATGGACAGGGGCTTCCTATAATTCACCCCTCCACTTT
CDR3: CASSIWTGASYNSPLHF

V: TRBV18
D: TRBD1
J: TRBJ1-1
size: NA
DNA: TGTGCCAGCTCACCTTGGACAGGGTCTGAAGCTTTCTTT
CDR3: CASSPWTGSEAFF

V: TRBV6-5
D: NA
J: TRBJ1-6
size: NA
DNA: TGTGCCAGCACCTTCGACGGGGGGGCTAATTCACCCCTCCACTTT
CDR3: CASTFDGGANSPLHF

V: TRBV24-1
D: TRBD1
J: TRBJ1-2
size: NA
DNA: TGTGCCACCAGTGATCGGGGACAGGCTGGCTACACCTTC
CDR3: CATSDRGQAGYTF

V: TRBV3-1/TRBV3-2
D: NA
J: TRBJ1-1
size: NA
DNA: TGTGCCAGCAGCCGGAGCACAGGGTTAGACACTGAAGCTTTCTTT
CDR3: CASSRSTGLDTEAFF

V: TRBV9
D: TRBD2
J: TRBJ2-3
size: NA
DNA: TGTGCCAGCAGCCTTACTAGCGGGGGTTCAACAGATACGCAGTATTTT
CDR3: CASSLTSGGSTDTQYF

V: TRBV21-1
D: NA
J: TRBJ2-7
size: few
DNA: TGTGCCAGCAGCCTGCGACAGAGCTCCTACGAGCAGTACTTC
CDR3: CASSLRQSSYEQYF

V: TRBV5-1
D: NA
J: TRBJ1-4
size: NA
DNA: TGCGCCAGCACCCAAAGGTCGGGCAGGGGAAATGAAAAACTGTTTTTT
CDR3: CASTQRSGRGNEKLFF

V: TRBV7-2
D: TRBD2
J: TRBJ2-3
size: NA
DNA: TGTGCCAGCAGCTCCTCTAGCGGGGGGGCCCTCACGCATACGCAGTATTTT
CDR3: CASSSSSGGALTHTQYF

V: TRBV6-5
D: TRBD1
J: TRBJ1-1
size: NA
DNA: TGTGCCAGCAGTTCCAAAGGGACAGGGGGCGTGTTGGCTTTCTTT
CDR3: CASSSKGTGGVLAFF

V: TRBV7-9
D: NA
J: TRBJ1-2
size: NA
DNA: TGTGCCAGCAGCTTCGCCGAGAACTATGGCTACACCTTC
CDR3: CASSFAENYGYTF

V: TRBV5-8
D: TRBD1
J: TRBJ1-6
size: NA
DNA: TGTGCCAGCAGCACTGGACAGGGAGGTAATTCACCCCTCCACTTT
CDR3: CASSTGQGGNSPLHF

V: TRBV4-1
D: TRBD2
J: TRBJ2-2
size: NA
DNA: TGCGCCAGCAGCCAAAGGGAGGGAACCGGGGAGCTGTTTTTT
CDR3: CASSQREGTGELFF

V: TRBV19
D: NA
J: TRBJ2-3
size: NA
DNA: TGTGCCAGTAGTATCGGAGGGGCGGGTACGCAGTATTTT
CDR3: CASSIGGAGTQYF

V: TRBV10-1
D: TRBD1
J: TRBJ1-5
size: NA
DNA: TGCGCCAGCAGTGGGGGGACAGGGCGTAATAATCAGCCCCAGCATTTT
CDR3: CASSGGTGRNNQPQHF

V: TRBV7-9
D: TRBD2
J: TRBJ2-1
size: NA
DNA: TGTGCCAGCAGCTTAGCACTAGCGGGGGGGTACAATGAGCAGTTCTTC
CDR3: CASSLALAGGYNEQFF

V: TRBV15
D: NA
J: TRBJ2-3
size: NA
DNA: TGTGCCACCAGCAGAGAGTCCGGGGGGCCGGTAGGTCCAGATACGCAGTATTTT
CDR3: CATSRESGGPVGPDTQYF

V: TRBV14
D: NA
J: TRBJ2-1
size: NA
DNA: TGTGCCAGCAGCCAACTCGGGGGAAGCTCCTACAATGAGCAGTTCTTC
CDR3: CASSQLGGSSYNEQFF

V: TRBV3-1/TRBV3-2
D: TRBD1
J: TRBJ2-3
size: NA
DNA: TGTGCCAGCAGCCAGGGACAGCCTACACTCCCAGATACGCAGTATTTT
CDR3: CASSQGQPTLPDTQYF

V: TRBV2
D: NA
J: TRBJ1-5
size: NA
DNA: TGTGCCAGCAGGGGGGAGGAGGGACTCCGCGGCAATCAGCCCCAGCATTTT
CDR3: CASRGEEGLRGNQPQHF

V: TRBV10-3
D: NA
J: TRBJ1-1
size: NA
DNA: TGTGCCATCATGGGAGGGGGCACTGAAGCTTTCTTT
CDR3: CAIMGGGTEAFF

V: TRBV21-1
D: NA
J: TRBJ1-1
size: NA
DNA: TGTGCCAGCAGCAAGAGGGACATAGAAAACACTGAAGCTTTCTTT
CDR3: CASSKRDIENTEAFF

V: TRBV27
D: NA
J: TRBJ1-5
size: NA
DNA: TGTGCCAGCAGCCCGAGACGAAGTACCCCTAGCGAACGGAGGGGTGGCCAGCCCCAGCATTTT
CDR3: CASSPRRSTPSERRGGQPQHF

V: TRBV20-1
D: NA
J: TRBJ1-2
size: few
DNA: TGCAGTGCAGCGCGGGATGGCTACACCTTC
CDR3: CSAARDGYTF

V: TRBV5-1
D: TRBD2
J: TRBJ2-1
size: NA
DNA: TGCGCCAGCAGCCTCGGGACTAGCGGGGTAGATGAGCAGTTCTTC
CDR3: CASSLGTSGVDEQFF

V: TRBV10-3
D: TRBD1
J: TRBJ2-2
size: few
DNA: TGTGCCATCAGTTTCATCGGGACAGGGTACAACACCGGGGAGCTGTTTTTT
CDR3: CAISFIGTGYNTGELFF

V: TRBV3-1/TRBV3-2
D: NA
J: TRBJ1-3
size: NA
DNA: TGTGCCAGCAGCCACCTGACAGCCAGAAACACCATATATTTT
CDR3: CASSHLTARNTIYF

V: TRBV4-1
D: NA
J: TRBJ1-1
size: NA
DNA: TGCGCCAGCAGCCAAGAAGGTCAGGCGGGCCCGAGTCGTGAAGCTTTCTTT
CDR3: CASSQEGQAGPSREAFF

V: TRBV6-2/TRBV6-3
D: NA
J: TRBJ2-7
size: NA
DNA: TGTGCCAGCATCCCCCGGGGACCTACAGGGTACGAGCAGTACTTC
CDR3: CASIPRGPTGYEQYF

V: TRBV23-1
D: NA
J: TRBJ1-5
size: NA
DNA: TGCGCCAGCAGTCAATGGGGGCGAAGTAGGTTAAGCAATCAGCCCCAGCATTTT
CDR3: CASSQWGRSRLSNQPQHF

V: TRBV10-3
D: TRBD2
J: TRBJ2-2
size: NA
DNA: TGTGCCATCAGTGCTAGCGGGGGGCCCACCGGGGAGCTGTTTTTT
CDR3: CAISASGGPTGELFF

V: TRBV2
D: NA
J: TRBJ2-4
size: NA
DNA: TGTGCCAGCAGTTCAGACAGCCTAGCCAAAAACATTCAGTACTTC
CDR3: CASSSDSLAKNIQYF

V: TRBV13
D: TRBD2
J: TRBJ2-1
size: NA
DNA: TGTGCCAGCAGCCAACGGGGGGGCTCGAACAATGAGCAGTTCTTC
CDR3: CASSQRGGSNNEQFF

V: TRBV29-1
D: NA
J: TRBJ1-1
size: NA
DNA: TGCAGCGTTGTTGGGGGAGGAGGGAAAGGGACTGAAGCTTTCTTT
CDR3: CSVVGGGGKGTEAFF

V: TRBV5-1
D: NA
J: TRBJ1-1
size: once
DNA: TGCGCCAGCAGCTTGGTGGCGGGGGTTTTGACTGAAGCTTTCTTT
CDR3: CASSLVAGVLTEAFF

V: TRBV28
D: TRBD1
J: TRBJ1-5
size: NA
DNA: TGTGCCAGCGACAGGGGGAGCAATCAGCCCCAGCATTTT
CDR3: CASDRGSNQPQHF

V: TRBV29-1
D: TRBD1
J: TRBJ1-1
size: NA
DNA: TGCAGCCCCCGGGGACAGGGGGCGGTCACTGAAGCTTTCTTT
CDR3: CSPRGQGAVTEAFF

V: TRBV29-1
D: NA
J: TRBJ1-2
size: NA
DNA: TGCAGCGTTGGTCGCGGGGGCGCTTCCTACTATGGCTACACCTTC
CDR3: CSVGRGGASYYGYTF

V: TRBV7-3
D: NA
J: TRBJ2-6
size: NA
DNA: TGTGCCAGCAGCTTAGGAGGAGGGACTGGGGCCAACGTCCTGACTTTC
CDR3: CASSLGGGTGANVLTF

V: TRBV9
D: NA
J: TRBJ1-6
size: NA
DNA: TGTGCCAGCAGCGTAGGCGGCAGTTGGGAGTCGAATTCACCCCTCCACTTT
CDR3: CASSVGGSWESNSPLHF

V: TRBV5-1
D: TRBD1
J: TRBJ2-7
size: once
DNA: TGCGCCAGCAGCCCGGGCGGACAGGGGGGTTCCTACGAGCAGTACTTC
CDR3: CASSPGGQGGSYEQYF

V: TRBV24-1
D: NA
J: TRBJ2-2
size: NA
DNA: TGTGCCACCAGTGATAGGGGACAAGGCTTCACCGGGGAGCTGTTTTTT
CDR3: CATSDRGQGFTGELFF

V: TRBV5-1
D: NA
J: TRBJ2-7
size: NA
DNA: TGCGCCAGCGGGCATGGACAGAACTACGAGCAGTACTTC
CDR3: CASGHGQNYEQYF

V: TRBV20-1
D: NA
J: TRBJ1-5
size: NA
DNA: TGCAGTGCTAGTCCGAGGCAGGGGAGCAATCAGCCCCAGCATTTT
CDR3: CSASPRQGSNQPQHF

V: TRBV18
D: TRBD1
J: TRBJ1-1
size: NA
DNA: TGTGCCAGCTCACCACCCCAGGGGGGATTGAACACTGAAGCTTTCTTT
CDR3: CASSPPQGGLNTEAFF

V: TRBV9
D: TRBD1
J: TRBJ1-2
size: NA
DNA: TGTGCCAGCAGCGTAAGTAGGACAGGGAGCTATGGCTACACCTTC
CDR3: CASSVSRTGSYGYTF

V: TRBV3-1/TRBV3-2
D: NA
J: TRBJ1-4
size: NA
DNA: TGTGCCAGCAGCCTCGACCCTAATGGAGGAAAACTGTTTTTT
CDR3: CASSLDPNGGKLFF